The rows below give T cell receptor beta chains drawn from one sample of a study of blood T cells in healthy people across ages. TCRdb reprocessed the 5' RACE reads via MiXCR and lists one record per CDR3 protein. The sample contains roughly 1.9 million distinct CDR3 sequences, more than 35% of which appear only once. Sequenced material: blood. Source of these receptors: a human donor in good health. CDR3s include the opening cysteine and the closing phenylalanine or tryptophan. D genes are given only for firm matches. A row's size may be missing; if present it is once, few, many or a size class.

>.|.|TRBV3-1|TRBJ2-7
TGTGCCAGCAGCCAGTGGGAGGTTACGGGCCACGAGCAGTACTTC
CASSQWEVTGHEQYF
>.|TRBD1|TRBV20-1|TRBJ2-1
TGCAGTGCTAGTTCCGGGACAGGGACCTACAATGAGCAGTTCTTC
CSASSGTGTYNEQFF
>.|.|TRBV20-1|TRBJ1-4
TGCAGTGCGTTGGAGGCGCAAGAAAAACTGTTTTTT
CSALEAQEKLFF
>.|.|TRBV20-1|TRBJ2-3
TGCAGTGTACAGGGTTCCCAAGATACGCAGTATTTT
CSVQGSQDTQYF
>few|TRBD1|TRBV7-2|TRBJ2-7
TGTGCCAGCAGCACCGGACAGGGGGTGCCCTCCTACGAGCAGTACTTC
CASSTGQGVPSYEQYF
>.|.|TRBV12-3/TRBV12-4|TRBJ2-3
TGTGTCAGCAACCTGACAGGCACAGATTCGCAGTATTTT
CVSNLTGTDSQYF
>few|TRBD1|TRBV6-2/TRBV6-3|TRBJ2-7
TGTGCCAGCAGTTACAAGGGGACAGGGGGCTCCTACGAGCAGTACTTC
CASSYKGTGGSYEQYF
>few|.|TRBV2|TRBJ2-5
TGTGCCAGCAGTGTCGTGAAAGAGACCCAGTACTTC
CASSVVKETQYF
>few|.|TRBV20-1|TRBJ2-1
TGCAGTGCTAGCCCGAGAGGAGGGGGCTCGGGTGGTGAGCAGTTCTTC
CSASPRGGGSGGEQFF
>.|.|TRBV5-6|TRBJ2-5
TGTGCCAGCAGCCCTGGGCCAACGACTAGTGAGCAGTACTTC
CASSPGPTTSEQYF
>many|.|TRBV7-2|TRBJ1-1
TGTGCCAGCAGCGGCAAGGGGCTGGGTAACACTGAAGCTTTCTTT
CASSGKGLGNTEAFF
>few|.|TRBV6-5|TRBJ2-2
TGTGCCAGCAGTTACTCAGCTGGGGAAGCGAACACCGGGGAGCTGTTTTTT
CASSYSAGEANTGELFF
>few|TRBD1|TRBV12-3/TRBV12-4|TRBJ1-1
TGTGCCAGCAGTCTCGGACAGGATAGGACTGAAGCTTTCTTT
CASSLGQDRTEAFF
>few|TRBD1|TRBV7-2|TRBJ2-5
TGTGCCAGCAGCTCGGTGACAGGGGCGCAAGAGACCCAGTACTTC
CASSSVTGAQETQYF
>few|TRBD1|TRBV7-9|TRBJ1-1
TGTGCCAGCAGCTACGGACAGGGGAGAGCTTTCTTT
CASSYGQGRAFF
>few|.|TRBV7-2|TRBJ2-5
TGTGCCAGCAGCTTAGCAGGGGGGGCTAGGGAGACCCAGTACTTC
CASSLAGGARETQYF
>.|.|TRBV18|TRBJ2-5
TGTGCCAGCTCACCGTTGGAGACAACCTGGGGAGAGACCCAGTACTTC
CASSPLETTWGETQYF
>.|.|TRBV20-1|TRBJ1-5
TGCAGTGCTACCAGCGATAGCAATCAGCCCCAGCATTTT
CSATSDSNQPQHF
>.|.|TRBV20-1|TRBJ2-5
TGCAGTGCTACGAGGCCCGGACTACCGGAGACCCAGTACTTC
CSATRPGLPETQYF
>.|.|TRBV7-9|TRBJ2-7
TGTGCCAGCAGCTGGGGGAGCGTTTCCTACGAGCAGTACTTC
CASSWGSVSYEQYF
>few|.|TRBV29-1|TRBJ1-2
TGCAGCGTTGCTCGGGGAAGCTATGGCTACACCTTC
CSVARGSYGYTF
>.|.|TRBV9|TRBJ1-1
TGTGCCAGCAGCGGAGATGCCGTGAACACTGAAGCTTTCTTT
CASSGDAVNTEAFF
>.|.|TRBV29-1|TRBJ1-1
TGCAGCGTGCAAGGACGGCTAAACACTGAAGCTTTCTTT
CSVQGRLNTEAFF
>once|.|TRBV7-9|TRBJ2-3
TGTGCCAGCAGCTTATTGGGCGTACCAATCCGAGACACAGATACGCAGTATTTT
CASSLLGVPIRDTDTQYF
>.|.|TRBV27|TRBJ2-7
TGTGCCAGCACCATCAGAGGGAACGTAGGGTCCTACGAGCAGTACTTC
CASTIRGNVGSYEQYF
>.|.|TRBV3-1|TRBJ2-5
TGTGCCAGCACCCCCCGGGGGCTCAAAGAGACCCAGTACTTC
CASTPRGLKETQYF
>many|.|TRBV20-1|TRBJ2-7
TGCAGTGCTCGGAGCTTAGCTGGGGACGAGCAGTACTTC
CSARSLAGDEQYF
>.|TRBD2|TRBV29-1|TRBJ2-1
TGCAGCGTTGAAGGCCGACTAGCGGGGGGCGAGCAGTTCTTC
CSVEGRLAGGEQFF
>few|.|TRBV5-6|TRBJ1-2
TGTGCCAGCAGCCCCTGGACAGTTGTTTATGGCTACACCTTC
CASSPWTVVYGYTF
>.|.|TRBV9|TRBJ2-1
TGTGCCAGCAGCGTAGGGCAGGGATCGGGCAATGAGCAGTTCTTC
CASSVGQGSGNEQFF
>.|TRBD1|TRBV11-1|TRBJ2-3
TGTGCCAGCAGCTTCGCTCGCCCTCGTGGGACAGGGGTTCATATTAGCACAGATACGCAGTATTTT
CASSFARPRGTGVHISTDTQYF
>.|TRBD2|TRBV24-1|TRBJ2-3
TGTGCCACCAGTGATAGCGGGGGGGCCACAGATACGCAGTATTTT
CATSDSGGATDTQYF
>.|.|TRBV5-1|TRBJ2-1
TGCGCCAGCAGCGCGCAGGGGTCCTACAATGAGCAGTTCTTC
CASSAQGSYNEQFF
>.|.|TRBV12-3/TRBV12-4|TRBJ1-1
TGTGCCAGCGGCCAGGCGAACACTGAAGCTTTCTTT
CASGQANTEAFF
>.|TRBD1|TRBV6-5|TRBJ2-1
TGTGTCAGCAGACCCACAGGGGGAGGCAATGAGCAGTTCTTC
CVSRPTGGGNEQFF
>.|.|TRBV28|TRBJ1-1
TGTGCCAGCAGGGCCGCGAACACTGAAGCTTTCTTT
CASRAANTEAFF
>.|.|TRBV20-1|TRBJ2-1
TGCAGTGCTAGCGAACCGAATGAGCAGTTCTTC
CSASEPNEQFF
>.|.|TRBV5-1|TRBJ1-2
TGCGCCAGCAGCCCAGGGGACCGGCTGGGCTATGGCTACACCTTC
CASSPGDRLGYGYTF
>.|TRBD1|TRBV14|TRBJ2-3
TGTGCCAGCAGCCGATACGGGACAGGTGCAGATACGCAGTATTTT
CASSRYGTGADTQYF
>many|.|TRBV5-5|TRBJ2-7
TGTGCCAGTGGAGTAAGGCCCCTCTCCTACGAGCAGTACTTC
CASGVRPLSYEQYF
>.|.|TRBV7-6|TRBJ1-5
TGTGCCAGCAGCTTACACCATAGCAATCAGCCCCAGCATTTT
CASSLHHSNQPQHF
>.|.|TRBV18|TRBJ2-7
TGTGCCAGCTCACCACCGGAAGGGATCTACGAGCAGTACTTC
CASSPPEGIYEQYF
>few|.|TRBV20-1|TRBJ2-1
TGCAGTGCTGGAACTAGGGACCTCTACAATGAGCAGTTCTTC
CSAGTRDLYNEQFF
>.|TRBD2|TRBV29-1|TRBJ2-7
TGCAGCGTTGGCCAAGGTAGCGGGTGCCTAACCTACGAGCAGTACTTC
CSVGQGSGCLTYEQYF
>.|.|TRBV20-1|TRBJ2-1
TGCAGTGCTCTCATACCTAGCGACCTCCCCTACAATGAGCAGTTCTTC
CSALIPSDLPYNEQFF
>.|TRBD1|TRBV12-3/TRBV12-4|TRBJ2-7
TGTGCCAGCACCTCAGGGGGCGTCCCGGGAATACGAGGCGAGCAGTACTTC
CASTSGGVPGIRGEQYF
>few|.|TRBV9|TRBJ2-7
TGTGCCAGCAGCGTAGGGGACGCCACCTACGAGCAGTACTTC
CASSVGDATYEQYF
>.|.|TRBV11-3|TRBJ2-4
TGTGCCAACAGCTCCGCGGCCTCCGGGGGCATTCAGTACTTC
CANSSAASGGIQYF
>few|.|TRBV7-9|TRBJ2-1
TGTGCCAGCTCGGGACTCCCGGGTGAGCAGTTCTTC
CASSGLPGEQFF
>.|.|TRBV7-2|TRBJ2-3
TGTGCCAGCAGCTTTCATGGTCGGAGCACAGATACGCAGTATTTT
CASSFHGRSTDTQYF
>once|TRBD2|TRBV3-1|TRBJ2-7
TGTGCCAGCAGCCGGCCGGGACCGGGGGGCTACGAGCAGTACTTC
CASSRPGPGGYEQYF
>.|.|TRBV19|TRBJ2-5
TGTGCCAGTAGTATAGATCCCCGGGACACAGAGACCCAGTACTTC
CASSIDPRDTETQYF
>.|.|TRBV6-6|TRBJ2-7
TGTGCCAGCCGGGACACAAACCGATACGAGCAGTACTTC
CASRDTNRYEQYF
>few|.|TRBV29-1|TRBJ2-7
TGCAGCGTTGGTGACAGGCGTTACGAGCAGTACTTC
CSVGDRRYEQYF
>many|TRBD1|TRBV6-5|TRBJ2-7
TGTGCCAGCAGTTACTCAGGACAGGGGTACGAGCAGTACTTC
CASSYSGQGYEQYF
>.|.|TRBV12-3/TRBV12-4|TRBJ1-3
TGTGCCAGCAGGCCCGCGTTGGCTGGAAACACCATATATTTT
CASRPALAGNTIYF
>.|.|TRBV5-1|TRBJ1-5
TGCGCCAGCAGCAAACAAATGGACCCAGATCAGCCCCAGCATTTT
CASSKQMDPDQPQHF
>few|.|TRBV7-2|TRBJ2-5
TGTGCCAGCAGCCCCCAGGTTTACCAAGAGACCCAGTACTTC
CASSPQVYQETQYF
>.|.|TRBV18|TRBJ2-7
TGTGCCAGCTCACCACCCGACCTCTACGAGCAGTACTTC
CASSPPDLYEQYF
>few|TRBD1|TRBV6-1|TRBJ1-1
TGTGCCAGCAGTGAAGCCAGGGGGCTGACTGAAGCTTTCTTT
CASSEARGLTEAFF